These 13 T cell receptor beta chains came from one sample sequenced in a study of beta chain features in type 1 diabetes. Expressed TCRB transcripts got sequenced, as all isolated RNA was reverse transcribed. Measured with immunoSEQ multiplex PCR; TCRdb has only the in-frame clones, and not every one. Of 900,000 or so clones detected, 15% to 20% appear once; the ten largest clones hold about 0.02%. Sequencing was carried out using naive CD4+ T cells from blood. The source of these receptors is a woman younger than 35 in good health.

This clone was found a few times. The chain carries TRBV7-9 and TRBJ2-7; 12 bases align to TRBD2. The junction had 10 bases not matched to a gene; V was cut back by 5 bases and J by 8 bases. The CDR3 covers 15 residues. Germline assignment: CDR1 SEHNR and CDR2 FQNEAQ (reference sequence). CDR3 sequence reads: CASSPGGLAGTKQYF. CDR3 coding DNA: TGTGCCAGCAGCCCCGGGGGACTAGCGGGTACGAAGCAGTACTTC. Filled out from reference TRBV7-9 and TRBJ2-7, the complete variable domain reads DTGVSQNPRHKITKRGQNVTFRCDPISEHNRLYWYRQTLGQGPEFLTYFQNEAQLEKSRLLSDRFSAERPKGSFSTLEIQRTEQGDSAMYLCASSPGGLAGTKQYFGPGTRLTVT.

The rearrangement uses TRBV21-1 and TRBJ2-1; TRBD1 is the table's D call and was not checked against the DNA. TRBV21-1 is a listed pseudogene. CDR3 size: 16 residues. The CDR3 DNA sequence: TGTGCCAGCAGCACACCCCAGGGGTGGTCCTACAATGAGCAGTTCTTC. The encoded protein is CASSTPQGWSYNEQFF.

This chain joins TRBV28 and TRBJ2-1; TRBD2 matches 7 bases. Germline values: CDR1 MDHEN, CDR2 SYDVKM. The CDR3 totals 15 residues. Trimming took 6 bases from V and 3 from J; bases not matched to a gene: 8. The CDR3 reads CASSRGLGVYNEQFF. The CDR3 DNA reads TGTGCCAGCAGCCGCGGACTAGGGGTCTACAATGAGCAGTTCTTC.

A few counts support this clone. The chain is built from TRBV10-3 and TRBJ2-2; 7 bases agree with TRBD1. V was clipped by 4 bases and J by 7 bases; unmatched bases: 6. The CDR3 extends over 14 amino acids. Per germline, CDR1 ENHRY and CDR2 SYGVKD. The CDR3 loop is CAISVTGEGGELFF. The DNA of the CDR3 is TGTGCCATCAGTGTCACAGGGGAAGGCGGGGAGCTGTTTTTT.

This clone was recorded only once. This chain joins TRBV27 and TRBJ2-1, with TRBD2 matching 7 bases. Germline V gives CDR1 MNHEY, CDR2 SMNVEV (reference sequence). The length of the CDR3 is 16 residues. V lost 6 bases to trimming and J lost 5 bases; unmatched junction nucleotides: 13. The CDR3: CASRPRWAGDHNEQFF. The CDR3 region has the DNA TGTGCCAGCAGGCCCCGCTGGGCGGGAGACCACAATGAGCAGTTCTTC.

This clone was seen more than once but under ten times. The sample has other DNA sequences that encode this CDR3 too. The chain uses TRBV7-9 and TRBJ2-1; 10 bases are a match to TRBD2. CDR3 length: 15 residues. CDR1 and CDR2 (germline): SEHNR, FQNEAQ (reference sequence). Unmatched junction bases numbered 4, after V lost 3 bases and J lost 5 bases. CDR3 loop: CASSLGLAGDNEQFF. In DNA, the CDR3 is TGTGCCAGCAGCTTGGGTCTAGCGGGAGACAATGAGCAGTTCTTC.

V gene TRBV19 combines with J gene TRBJ2-1; 9 nucleotides agree with TRBD1. CDR1 is LNHDA, CDR2 SQIVND, per germline (reference sequence). V trimming: 6 bases; J trimming: 9 bases; junction bases outside the gene matches: 15. This CDR3 comprises 16 residues. CDR3 residues: CASRARGGQGSFEQFF. The CDR3 DNA follows: TGTGCCAGTAGGGCAAGGGGGGGACAGGGTTCATTTGAGCAGTTCTTC.

The chain recombines TRBV6-1 with TRBJ1-2; D may be TRBD1 (5 bases). Deletions cut 3 bases from V and 7 bases from J, with 12 bases between. Germline values: CDR1 MNHNS, CDR2 SASEGT. There are 13 residues in the CDR3. CDR3 loop: CASSDYRTSGYTF. The CDR3 region has the DNA TGTGCCAGCAGTGACTACAGGACCTCTGGCTACACCTTC.

This clone has more than one count but fewer than ten. The rearrangement links TRBV7-9 to TRBJ2-1; 8 bases fit TRBD1. V lost 7 bases, J lost 6 bases, and 11 bases stayed unmatched. Germline CDR1 reads SEHNR; CDR2 reads FQNEAQ (reference sequence). The CDR3 length is 15 residues. In DNA form, the CDR3 reads TGTGCCAGCACCCCCAGGACAGGGTCCCCCAATGAGCAGTTCTTC. This sequence encodes CASTPRTGSPNEQFF.

The J gene is TRBJ2-7, the V gene TRBV20-1; D is unresolved. Germline V gene data show CDR1 as DFQATT and CDR2 as SNEGSKA (reference sequence). CDR3 length: 11 residues. Between the trimmed V and J ends, which lost 5 bases and 4 bases, there was a span of 9 bases. For the CDR3, the DNA is TGCAGTGCTTTAGCCGGGTACGAGCAGTACTTC. Translated, it gives CSALAGYEQYF.

This clone came up a few times. V is TRBV6-4 and J is TRBJ1-5; TRBD1 matches at 10 bases. The CDR3 covers 19 residues. Germline CDR1 and CDR2: MRHNA and SNTAGT. J gave up 3 bases and V 7 bases, and 18 bases lay outside the gene matches. Written as DNA, the CDR3 is TGTGCCAGCAAGCTAACTCGGGGACAGGGGCTAAAGACCAATCAGCCCCAGCATTTT. Its protein product is CASKLTRGQGLKTNQPQHF.

The table lists this clone with a few counts. The V call is TRBV6-5, the J call TRBJ2-7, with D unresolved. The CDR3 is 11 amino acids. Germline CDR1 reads MNHEY; CDR2 reads SVGAGI. V shed 6 bases and J shed 6 bases, with 9 bases lying between them. CDR3 in amino acids: CASRDGVEQYF. CDR3 in DNA: TGTGCCAGCAGAGATGGGGTCGAGCAGTACTTC.

V is TRBV10-3 and J is TRBJ1-1; perhaps TRBD1 as D (5 bases). Trimming cost V 5 bases and J 1 base, with 8 bases left between them. The CDR3 has 13 residues. Germline V gene sequence: CDR1 ENHRY, CDR2 SYGVKD. The CDR3 DNA is TGTGCCATCAGTCGGCAGGGGAACACTGAAGCTTTCTTT. Its protein product is CAISRQGNTEAFF.